These 10 T cell receptor beta chains originate from one sample sequenced in a study of T cell changes during pregnancy in multiple sclerosis. The repertoire was sequenced with immunoSEQ multiplex PCR; TCRdb's copy has only in-frame clones and lacks some. The sample has about 87,000 clones, just over 90% seen once. The material was peripheral blood, obtained in the third trimester of pregnancy. The receptor source for this set is a female donor in good health, enrolled as a control in a pregnancy study.

The chain carries TRBV7-9 and TRBJ2-5; tentatively, D is TRBD1 (6 bases). This CDR3 comprises 14 residues. The ends were cut back, 5 bases at V and 5 bases at J, with 15 bases in the middle. CDR1 and CDR2 (germline): SEHNR, FQNEAQ (reference sequence). The CDR3 DNA reads as TGTGCCAGCAGCCCTGACAGGTCTTCGGAGACCCAGTACTTC. Translating it yields CASSPDRSSETQYF.

V and J are TRBV5-1 and TRBJ2-2, with TRBD1 identical over 9 bases. Germline CDR1 SGHRS, CDR2 YFSETQ. CDR3 length: 15 amino acids. With 2 bases clipped from V and 6 bases from J, the junction kept 5 bases outside the gene matches. CDR3 coding DNA: TGCGCCAGCAGCTTCGGGACAGGGTGGCCCGGGGAGCTGTTTTTT. It yields the protein CASSFGTGWPGELFF. The whole variable domain, remainder taken from reference TRBV5-1 and TRBJ2-2, is KAGVTQTPRYLIKTRGQQVTLSCSPISGHRSVSWYQQTPGQGLQFLFEYFSETQRNKGNFPGRFSGRQFSNSRSEMNVSTLELGDSALYLCASSFGTGWPGELFFGEGSRLTVL.

V usage is TRBV7-2 and J usage is TRBJ2-3; D unclear. Germline assignment: CDR1 SGHTA and CDR2 FQGNSA. The V gene lost 1 base and the J gene lost 0 bases, with 8 bases spanning the gap. CDR3 length: 15 residues. This CDR3 reads CASSLDELSTDTQYF. The CDR3 DNA reads as TGTGCCAGCAGCTTAGACGAACTTAGCACAGATACGCAGTATTTT.

V gene TRBV11-2 combines with J gene TRBJ2-5; possibly TRBD2 for D (5 bases). Between the trimmed V and J ends, which lost 5 bases and 4 bases, there was a span of 23 bases. The CDR3 is made up of 17 amino acids. Germline V gene lookup returns CDR1 SGHAT and CDR2 FQNNGV. In DNA form, the CDR3 reads TGTGCCAGCAGCGACTTTCATGGGGAGTGGGTAGGAGAGACCCAGTACTTC. It codes for CASSDFHGEWVGETQYF.

The V call is TRBV19, the J call TRBJ1-4; D unresolved. This CDR3 region has 17 residues. Germline CDR1 and CDR2: LNHDA and SQIVND (reference sequence). The ends were cut back, 6 bases at V and 3 bases at J, with 20 bases in the middle. The CDR3 coding sequence is TGTGCCAGTAGGCTGAGTCGCCTGGATGCGGCTAATGAAAAACTGTTTTTT. This gives the protein CASRLSRLDAANEKLFF.

CDR3 sequence: CASSGGAGRTDTQYF. In nucleotides, the CDR3 is TGTGCCAGCAGCGGAGGGGCAGGACGCACAGATACGCAGTATTTT. The rearrangement links TRBV2 to TRBJ2-3; TRBD2 might be the D (6 bases). The V gene lost 6 bases and the J gene lost 1 base, with 14 bases spanning the gap. This CDR3 is 15 amino acids long. CDR1 and CDR2 (germline): SNHLY, FYNNEI.

V and J are TRBV20-1 and TRBJ2-7; D uncertain. CDR1 and CDR2 from the germline V gene are DFQATT and SNEGSKA (reference sequence). Trimming shortened V by 4 bases and J by 5 bases, and 6 bases separated the two germline ends. This CDR3 contains 10 residues. In DNA form, the CDR3 reads TGCAGTGCTACTTTTCACGAGCAGTACTTC. Encoded protein: CSATFHEQYF.

The V call is TRBV11-3, the J call TRBJ2-5; 10 positions match TRBD2. CDR1 is SGHNT and CDR2 is YENEEA in the germline V gene. CDR3 size: 18 residues. The ends lost 2 bases at V and 4 bases at J; junction bases unmatched: 13. The CDR3 region is CASSLRSGRALGGETQYF. The CDR3 bases are TGTGCCAGCAGCTTACGGAGCGGGAGGGCCCTCGGGGGAGAGACCCAGTACTTC. Full variable domain (rest looked up from reference TRBV11-3 and TRBJ2-5): EAGVVQSPRYKIIEKKQPVAFWCNPISGHNTLYWYLQNLGQGPELLIRYENEEAVDDSQLPKDRFSAERLKGVDSTLKIQPAELGDSAVYLCASSLRSGRALGGETQYFGPGTRLLVL.

The V call is TRBV2, the J call TRBJ2-1; 7 bases are shared with TRBD1. Germline CDR1 is SNHLY and CDR2 is FYNNEI. The CDR3 is 16 amino acids. With V trimmed by 4 bases and J by 3 bases, 9 bases remained unmatched. CDR3: CASSGTGTSFYNEQFF. The CDR3 DNA follows: TGTGCCAGCAGTGGGACAGGTACCTCCTTCTACAATGAGCAGTTCTTC.

The chain uses TRBV4-1 and TRBJ2-5; 7 nucleotides match TRBD2. This CDR3 region has 15 residues. Looked up from germline, CDR1 is MGHRA and CDR2 is YSYEKL. Unmatched junction bases numbered 6, after V lost 3 bases and J lost 2 bases. The CDR3 protein is CASSHRLADQETQYF. DNA of the CDR3: TGCGCCAGCAGCCACCGCCTAGCGGATCAAGAGACCCAGTACTTC.